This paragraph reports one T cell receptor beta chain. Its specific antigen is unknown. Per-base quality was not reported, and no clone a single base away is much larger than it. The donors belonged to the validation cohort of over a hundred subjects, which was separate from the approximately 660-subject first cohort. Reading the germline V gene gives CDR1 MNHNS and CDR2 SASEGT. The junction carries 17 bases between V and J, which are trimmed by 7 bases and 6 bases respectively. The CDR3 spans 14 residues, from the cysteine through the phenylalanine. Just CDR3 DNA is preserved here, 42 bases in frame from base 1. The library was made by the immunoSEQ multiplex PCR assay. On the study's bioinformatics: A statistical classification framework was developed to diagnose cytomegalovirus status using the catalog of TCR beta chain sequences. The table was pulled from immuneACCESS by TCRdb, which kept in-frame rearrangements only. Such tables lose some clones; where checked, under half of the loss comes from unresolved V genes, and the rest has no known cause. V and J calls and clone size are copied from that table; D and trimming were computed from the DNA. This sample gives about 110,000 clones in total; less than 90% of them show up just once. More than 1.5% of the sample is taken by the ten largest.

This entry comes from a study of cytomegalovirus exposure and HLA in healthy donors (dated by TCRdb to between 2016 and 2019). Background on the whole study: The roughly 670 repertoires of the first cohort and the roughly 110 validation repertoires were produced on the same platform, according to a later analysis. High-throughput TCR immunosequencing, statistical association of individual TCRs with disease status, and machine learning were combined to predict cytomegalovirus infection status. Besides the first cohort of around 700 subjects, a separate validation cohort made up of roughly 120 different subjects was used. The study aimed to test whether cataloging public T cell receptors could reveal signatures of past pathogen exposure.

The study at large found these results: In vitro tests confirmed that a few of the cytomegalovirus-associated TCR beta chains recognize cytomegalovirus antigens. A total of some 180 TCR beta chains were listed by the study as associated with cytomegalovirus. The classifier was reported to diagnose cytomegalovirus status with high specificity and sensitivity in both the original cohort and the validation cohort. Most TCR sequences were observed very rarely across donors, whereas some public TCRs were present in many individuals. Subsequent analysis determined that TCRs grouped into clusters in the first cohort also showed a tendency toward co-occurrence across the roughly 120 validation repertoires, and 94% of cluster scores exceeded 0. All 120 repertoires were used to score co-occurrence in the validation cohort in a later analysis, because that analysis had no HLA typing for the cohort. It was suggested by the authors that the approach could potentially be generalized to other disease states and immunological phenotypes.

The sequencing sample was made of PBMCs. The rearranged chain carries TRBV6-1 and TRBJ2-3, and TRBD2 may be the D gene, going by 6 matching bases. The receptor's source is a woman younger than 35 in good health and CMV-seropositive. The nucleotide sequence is TGTGCCAGCATCCAGAGGGGCCGGGGGGATACGCAGTATTTT. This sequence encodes CASIQRGRGDTQYF.